The present T cell receptor beta chain was sequenced within a study of Graves' ophthalmopathy and Graves' hyperthyroidism. Concerning this clonotype: Its antigen is not known.

Germline CDR1 is SEHNR and CDR2 is FQNEAQ (reference sequence). This CDR3 is 15 amino acids long. The germline V and J ends were trimmed by 1 base and 6 bases, with 15 bases remaining between them. The study amplified TCR beta CDR3 regions using RNA transcripts. Second-round multiplex PCR came after first-round RT-PCR with HTBI primers. One entry per CDR3 protein results from TCRdb running MiXCR on the multiplex PCR reads. The repertoire holds more than 550,000 distinct CDR3 sequences, with about 40% as singletons. Notes on the study in general: In separating ophthalmopathy from stable hyperthyroidism, a 13-signature model achieved nearly 90% sensitivity and 65% to 84% specificity.

This receptor was identified in an adult man with Graves' ophthalmopathy. The chain has TRBV7-9 and TRBJ1-1; no reliable D call. The sample comprised peripheral blood. DNA for the CDR3: TGTGCCAGCAGCTTAGGGACTAGCGGGAGGGCTGAAGCTTTCTTT. The encoded protein is CASSLGTSGRAEAFF.